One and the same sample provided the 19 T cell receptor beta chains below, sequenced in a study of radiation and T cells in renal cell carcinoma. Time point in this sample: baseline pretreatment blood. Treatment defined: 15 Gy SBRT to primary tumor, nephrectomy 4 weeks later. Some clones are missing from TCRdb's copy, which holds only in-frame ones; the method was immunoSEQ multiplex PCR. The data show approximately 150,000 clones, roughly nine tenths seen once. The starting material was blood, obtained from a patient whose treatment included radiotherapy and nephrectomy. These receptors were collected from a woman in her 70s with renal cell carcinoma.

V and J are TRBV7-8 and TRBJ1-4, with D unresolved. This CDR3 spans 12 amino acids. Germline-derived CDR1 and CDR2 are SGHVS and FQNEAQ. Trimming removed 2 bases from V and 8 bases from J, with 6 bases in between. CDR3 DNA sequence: TGTGCCAGCAGCTTATACAGCGAAAAACTGTTTTTT. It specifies CASSLYSEKLFF.

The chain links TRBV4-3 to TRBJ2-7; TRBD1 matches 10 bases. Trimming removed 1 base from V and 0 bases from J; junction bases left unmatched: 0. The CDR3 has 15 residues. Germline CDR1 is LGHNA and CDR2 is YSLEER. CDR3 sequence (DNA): TGCGCCAGCAGCCAAGGGACAGGGGGCTCCTACGAGCAGTACTTC. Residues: CASSQGTGGSYEQYF.

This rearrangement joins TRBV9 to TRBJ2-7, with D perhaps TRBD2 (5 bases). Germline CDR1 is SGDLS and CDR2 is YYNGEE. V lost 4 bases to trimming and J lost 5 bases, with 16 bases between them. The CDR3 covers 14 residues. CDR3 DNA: TGTGCCAGCAGCCTTTGGCCGGGGTTCGACGAGCAGTACTTC. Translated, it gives CASSLWPGFDEQYF.

The chain's CDR3 is CAWSDGDRVTEKLFF. The CDR3 region has the DNA TGTGCCTGGAGTGATGGAGACAGGGTGACGGAAAAACTGTTTTTT. The chain recombines TRBV30 with TRBJ1-4; 7 bases match TRBD1. Germline CDR1 reads GTSNPN; CDR2 reads SVGIG (reference sequence). Trimming took 1 base from V and 8 from J; bases not matched to a gene: 10. The CDR3 has 15 amino acids.

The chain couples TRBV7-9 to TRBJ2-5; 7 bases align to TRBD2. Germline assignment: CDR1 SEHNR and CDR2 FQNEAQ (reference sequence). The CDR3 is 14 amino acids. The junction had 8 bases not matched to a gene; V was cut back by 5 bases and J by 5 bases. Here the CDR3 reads CASSPLMRGETQYF. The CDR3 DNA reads TGTGCCAGCAGCCCCCTTATGCGGGGGGAGACCCAGTACTTC.

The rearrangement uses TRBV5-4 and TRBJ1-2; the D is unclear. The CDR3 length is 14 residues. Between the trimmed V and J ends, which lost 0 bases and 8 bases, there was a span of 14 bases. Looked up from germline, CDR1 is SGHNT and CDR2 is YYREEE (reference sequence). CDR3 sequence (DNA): TGTGCCAGCAGCTTGGCTCTTCCGGATCGAGGCTACACCTTC. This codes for CASSLALPDRGYTF. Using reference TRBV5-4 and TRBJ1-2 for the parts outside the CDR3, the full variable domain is ETGVTQSPTHLIKTRGQQVTLRCSSQSGHNTVSWYQQALGQGPQFIFQYYREEENGRGNFPPRFSGLQFPNYSSELNVNALELDDSALYLCASSLALPDRGYTFGSGTRLTVV.

The CDR3 is CASSLSQGGNQPQHF. Written as DNA, the CDR3 is TGTGCCAGCAGTTTATCACAGGGGGGCAATCAGCCCCAGCATTTT. This chain connects TRBV27 to TRBJ1-5, with 8 positions matching TRBD1. The length of the CDR3 is 15 residues. V shed 0 bases, J shed 2 bases, and the junction held 0 bases outside the gene matches. Per germline, CDR1 MNHEY and CDR2 SMNVEV (reference sequence).

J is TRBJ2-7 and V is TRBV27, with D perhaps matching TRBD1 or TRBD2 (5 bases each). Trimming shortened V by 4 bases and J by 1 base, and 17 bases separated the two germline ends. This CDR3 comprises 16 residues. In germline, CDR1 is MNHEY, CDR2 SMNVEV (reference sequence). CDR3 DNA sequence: TGTGCCAGCAGTTCCCCCCTTCGGGGCGGATCCTACGAGCAGTACTTC. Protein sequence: CASSSPLRGGSYEQYF.

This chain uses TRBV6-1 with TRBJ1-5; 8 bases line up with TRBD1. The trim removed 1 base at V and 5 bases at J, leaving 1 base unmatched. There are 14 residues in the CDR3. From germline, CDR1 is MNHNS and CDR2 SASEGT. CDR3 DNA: TGTGCCAGCAGTGAAGGACAGGGGTATCAGCCCCAGCATTTT. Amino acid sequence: CASSEGQGYQPQHF.

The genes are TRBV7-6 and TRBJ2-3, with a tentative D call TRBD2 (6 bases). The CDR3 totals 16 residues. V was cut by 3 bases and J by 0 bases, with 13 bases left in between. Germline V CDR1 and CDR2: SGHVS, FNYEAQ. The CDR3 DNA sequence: TGTGCCAGCAGCTTTGTGCAGGCGGGGAGCACAGATACGCAGTATTTT. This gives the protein CASSFVQAGSTDTQYF. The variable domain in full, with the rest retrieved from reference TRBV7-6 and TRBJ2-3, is GAGVSQSPRYKVTKRGQDVALRCDPISGHVSLYWYRQALGQGPEFLTYFNYEAQQDKSGLPNDRFSAERPEGSISTLTIQRTEQRDSAMYRCASSFVQAGSTDTQYFGPGTRLTVL.

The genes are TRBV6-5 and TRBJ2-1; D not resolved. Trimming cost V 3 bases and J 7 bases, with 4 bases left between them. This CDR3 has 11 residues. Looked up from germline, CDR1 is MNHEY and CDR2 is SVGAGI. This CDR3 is CASSYLNEQFF. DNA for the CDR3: TGTGCCAGCAGTTATTTGAATGAGCAGTTCTTC.

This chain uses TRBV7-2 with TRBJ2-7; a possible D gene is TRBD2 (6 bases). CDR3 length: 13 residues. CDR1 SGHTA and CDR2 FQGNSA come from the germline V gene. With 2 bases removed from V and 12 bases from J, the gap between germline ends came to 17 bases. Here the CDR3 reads CASSLLAGRMSYF. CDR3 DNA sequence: TGTGCCAGCAGCTTACTGGCGGGGCGTATGTCGTACTTC.

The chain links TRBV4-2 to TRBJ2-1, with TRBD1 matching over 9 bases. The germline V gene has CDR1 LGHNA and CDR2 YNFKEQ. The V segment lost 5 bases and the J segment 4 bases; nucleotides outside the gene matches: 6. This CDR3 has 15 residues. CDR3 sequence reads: CASSYTGTGYNEQFF. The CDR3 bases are TGTGCCAGCAGCTATACCGGGACAGGGTACAATGAGCAGTTCTTC.

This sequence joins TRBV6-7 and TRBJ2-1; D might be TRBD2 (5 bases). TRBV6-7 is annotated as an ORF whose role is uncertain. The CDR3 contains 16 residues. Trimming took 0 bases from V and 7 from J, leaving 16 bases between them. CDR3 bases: TGTGCCAGCAGTTACTCGGGGAGAGGCGATGGGAATGAGCAGTTCTTC. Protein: CASSYSGRGDGNEQFF.

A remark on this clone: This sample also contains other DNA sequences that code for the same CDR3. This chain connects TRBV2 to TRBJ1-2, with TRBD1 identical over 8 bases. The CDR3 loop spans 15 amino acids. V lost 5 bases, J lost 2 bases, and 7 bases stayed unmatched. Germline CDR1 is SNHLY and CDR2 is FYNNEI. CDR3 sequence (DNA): TGTGCCAGCAGTATTCGACAGGGGCGAAACTATGGCTACACCTTC. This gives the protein CASSIRQGRNYGYTF. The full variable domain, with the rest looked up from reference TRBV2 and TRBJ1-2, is EPEVTQTPSHQVTQMGQEVILRCVPISNHLYFYWYRQILGQKVEFLVSFYNNEISEKSEIFDDQFSVERPDGSNFTLKIRSTKLEDSAMYFCASSIRQGRNYGYTFGSGTRLTVV.

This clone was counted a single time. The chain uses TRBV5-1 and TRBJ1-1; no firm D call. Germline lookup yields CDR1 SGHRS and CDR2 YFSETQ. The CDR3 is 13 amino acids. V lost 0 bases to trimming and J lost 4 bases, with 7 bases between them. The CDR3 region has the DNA TGCGCCAGCAGCTTGGGGACTCTCACTGAAGCTTTCTTT. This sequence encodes CASSLGTLTEAFF.

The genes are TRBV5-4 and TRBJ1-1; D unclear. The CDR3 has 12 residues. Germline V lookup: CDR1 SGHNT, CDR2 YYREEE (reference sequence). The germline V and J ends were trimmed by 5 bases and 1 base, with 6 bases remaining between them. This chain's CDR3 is CASSRQNTEAFF. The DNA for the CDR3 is TGTGCCAGCAGTCGGCAGAACACTGAAGCTTTCTTT.

Here the CDR3 reads CASSYLGTNNEQFF. CDR3 DNA: TGTGCCAGCAGTTACTTGGGAACGAACAATGAGCAGTTCTTC. This sequence joins TRBV6-5 and TRBJ2-1; D call uncertain. Per the germline V gene, CDR1 is MNHEY and CDR2 is SVGAGI. This CDR3 spans 14 amino acids. The germline V and J ends were trimmed by 1 base and 5 bases, with 9 bases remaining between them.

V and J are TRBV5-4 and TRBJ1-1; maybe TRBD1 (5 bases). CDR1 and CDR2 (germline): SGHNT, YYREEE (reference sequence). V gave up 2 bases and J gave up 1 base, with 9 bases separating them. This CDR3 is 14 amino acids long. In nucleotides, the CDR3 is TGTGCCAGCAGCTTTGCGGGGCAGAACACTGAAGCTTTCTTT. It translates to CASSFAGQNTEAFF. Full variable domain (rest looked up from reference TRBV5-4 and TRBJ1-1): ETGVTQSPTHLIKTRGQQVTLRCSSQSGHNTVSWYQQALGQGPQFIFQYYREEENGRGNFPPRFSGLQFPNYSSELNVNALELDDSALYLCASSFAGQNTEAFFGQGTRLTVV.